Below, one TCR beta chain is given with its context. Cohorts were determined from participant-reported clinical history. The sample originates from a study of blood T cell repertoires in COVID-19. Study summary: COVID-19 samples collected from the United States, Italy and Spain covered acute and convalescent phases.

The authors' processing: The authors estimated nucleated cell counts from reference gene primer amplification. Libraries were prepared by immunoSEQ multiplex PCR; TCRdb keeps only in-frame clonotypes and omits some of them. D and trimming come from the DNA, and the V and J calls and clone size come from that table. The profile shows 110,000 to 150,000 clones, approximately 90% of them singletons. Sequenced input: PBMCs or T cells enriched from blood (not recorded which). This sequence originates from a man aged 45-65 years who had recovered from COVID-19.

The CDR3: CASSLVAGVSSGNTIYF. CDR3 DNA sequence: TGCGCCAGCAGCTTGGTCGCAGGGGTTAGCTCTGGAAACACCATATATTTT. This chain uses TRBV5-1 with TRBJ1-3; maybe TRBD1 (6 bases). The CDR3 contains 17 residues. The V end was cut by 0 bases, the J end by 0 bases, with 13 bases between. The germline CDR1 and CDR2 sequences are SGHRS and YFSETQ.